Here is one T cell receptor (beta chain) with its context. This sample was included in a study of siplizumab effects on memory and regulatory T cells. The study assayed some 110,000 TCR templates per sample. The assay was immunoSEQ multiplex PCR, and TCRdb's table has in-frame clones only and misses some. The sample has more than 75,000 clones, roughly 95% seen once. Sequencing of unstimulated naive, memory, effector memory and TEMRA subsets was performed in a few donor pairs. V lost 3 bases, J lost 4 bases, and 13 bases lay in between. CDR1 is SNHLY, CDR2 FYNNEI, per germline. The CDR3 runs 15 residues.

The chain has TRBV2 and TRBJ1-5, with D perhaps matching TRBD1 (6 bases). Material for sequencing was naive CD4+ T cells sorted from blood. The TCR was taken from a human donor in good health. CDR3 amino acids: CASSDFRGGNQPQHF. The CDR3 DNA is TGTGCCAGCAGTGATTTCAGGGGAGGAAATCAGCCCCAGCATTTT.